This TCR beta chain was obtained from a study of identical twins. The study, taken as a whole, reports: Potential partial confounding of zero-insertion analyses by invariant MAIT and iNKT cells was noted. Insertions were fewer in abundant cord blood beta clonotypes, whereas memory repertoires showed none of this pattern.

Template switching added a universal primer site, and cDNA bore unique molecular identifiers. MiXCR was run by TCRdb on the 5' RACE reads, yielding one entry per CDR3 protein. Of hundreds of thousands of distinct CDR3 sequences listed, approximately 6.1% were seen once; the top ten hold approximately 2%. Turning to this clonotype: Its antigen is not known.

This CDR3 contains 15 residues. Trimming took 5 bases from V and 6 from J, leaving 17 bases between them. Germline V lookup: CDR1 LGHDT, CDR2 YNNKEL (reference sequence). This receptor was taken from a man aged 18 to 35 in good health. The chain carries TRBV3-1 and TRBJ2-1; D is perhaps TRBD1 (5 bases). The sample comprised naive T cells sorted from blood. CDR3 sequence (DNA): TGTGCCAGCAGCGCGCAGGGTGTGGGAAGCAATGAGCAGTTCTTC. Translation gives CASSAQGVGSNEQFF.